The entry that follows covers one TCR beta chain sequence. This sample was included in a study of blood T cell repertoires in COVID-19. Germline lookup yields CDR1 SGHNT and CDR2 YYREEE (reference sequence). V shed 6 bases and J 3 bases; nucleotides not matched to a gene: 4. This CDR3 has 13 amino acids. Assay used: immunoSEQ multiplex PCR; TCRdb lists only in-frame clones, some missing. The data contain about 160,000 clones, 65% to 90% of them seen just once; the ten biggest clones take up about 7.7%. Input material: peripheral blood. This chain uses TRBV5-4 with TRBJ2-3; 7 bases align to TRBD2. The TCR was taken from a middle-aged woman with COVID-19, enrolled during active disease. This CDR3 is CASIGGLTDTQYF. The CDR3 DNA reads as TGTGCCAGCATCGGGGGGTTGACAGATACGCAGTATTTT.